The 9 T cell receptor beta chains below come from one sample, sequenced in a study of blood T cell repertoires in COVID-19. Assay used: immunoSEQ multiplex PCR; TCRdb lists only in-frame clones, some missing. The data show around 340,000 clones, approximately 86% seen once. Sequencing input: PBMCs or T cells enriched from blood (not recorded which). These receptors were taken from a woman between 40 and 50 years old with acute COVID-19.

The sample holds a few counts of this clone. The V call is TRBV28, the J call TRBJ1-1; TRBD1 is a possible D gene (5 bases). V was pared by 1 base and J by 1 base, with 10 bases between. This CDR3 comprises 15 residues. CDR1 and CDR2 (germline): MDHEN, SYDVKM. CDR3 protein: CASSLLTATNTEAFF. The DNA of the CDR3 is TGTGCCAGCAGTTTATTGACAGCGACGAACACTGAAGCTTTCTTT.

V and J are TRBV6-5 and TRBJ1-4; TRBD1 agrees at 7 bases. Germline V gene data show CDR1 as MNHEY and CDR2 as SVGAGI. The trim removed 5 bases at V and 5 bases at J, leaving 8 bases unmatched. The CDR3 covers 15 residues. The CDR3 loop reads CASSKGTVNNEKLFF. CDR3 nucleotides: TGTGCCAGCAGTAAGGGGACAGTAAACAATGAAAAACTGTTTTTT.

The J gene is TRBJ1-2, the V gene TRBV4-2; 8 bases align to TRBD1. CDR1 LGHNA and CDR2 YNFKEQ come from the germline V gene. The ends lost 1 base at V and 7 bases at J; junction bases unmatched: 14. This CDR3 spans 17 amino acids. CDR3 nucleotides: TGTGCCAGCAGCCAAGTTGGGGTGGCAGGGGGCGAGGGTGGCTACACCTTC. Translation: CASSQVGVAGGEGGYTF.

The chain is built from TRBV4-3 and TRBJ2-7; 7 nucleotides align to TRBD2. The CDR3 spans 16 residues. Unmatched junction bases numbered 8, after V lost 0 bases and J lost 3 bases. The germline gives CDR1 LGHNA, CDR2 YSLEER. CDR3 nucleotide sequence: TGCGCCAGCAGCCAAGATTTCGCGGGAGCTATCTACGAGCAGTACTTC. It specifies CASSQDFAGAIYEQYF.

This rearrangement joins TRBV7-9 to TRBJ2-5; 9 bases fit TRBD1. V lost 5 bases to trimming and J lost 2 bases; unmatched junction nucleotides: 9. CDR3 length equals 16 residues. Germline V CDR1 and CDR2: SEHNR, FQNEAQ (reference sequence). CDR3 in amino acids: CASSLTGTGRQETQYF. Here the CDR3 DNA reads TGTGCCAGCAGCCTAACTGGGACAGGGAGGCAAGAGACCCAGTACTTC.

V gene TRBV5-1 combines with J gene TRBJ2-1; TRBD2 aligns across 8 bases. The V gene end was trimmed by 3 bases and the J gene end by 1 base; junction bases not matched to a gene: 6. In germline, CDR1 is SGHRS, CDR2 YFSETQ. The CDR3 is 16 residues long. In DNA form, the CDR3 reads TGCGCCAGCAGCTCTCTTTCGGGAGGGTCCTACAATGAGCAGTTCTTC. Its translation is CASSSLSGGSYNEQFF.

This clone was observed a few times. The chain links TRBV9 to TRBJ2-1; the D is unclear. Germline V gene lookup returns CDR1 SGDLS and CDR2 YYNGEE. The CDR3 has 14 amino acids. V lost 3 bases and J lost 0, with 7 bases in between. CDR3: CASSAQSSYNEQFF. The CDR3, as DNA: TGTGCCAGCAGCGCACAAAGCTCCTACAATGAGCAGTTCTTC.

This clone has only one observation. The sample contains more than one DNA sequence encoding this CDR3. CDR3 protein: CASSLAYYEQYF. For the CDR3, the DNA is TGTGCCAGCAGCTTAGCATATTACGAGCAGTACTTC. V is TRBV7-2 and J is TRBJ2-7; the D is unclear. Germline V lookup: CDR1 SGHTA, CDR2 FQGNSA. Trimming took off 0 bases at V and 4 bases at J, with 4 bases between the two ends. The CDR3 totals 12 residues. The full variable domain, with the rest looked up from reference TRBV7-2 and TRBJ2-7, is GAGVSQSPSNKVTEKGKDVELRCDPISGHTALYWYRQSLGQGLEFLIYFQGNSAPDKSGLPSDRFSAERTGGSVSTLTIQRTQQEDSAVYLCASSLAYYEQYFGPGTRLTVT.

The chain joins TRBV6-5 to TRBJ2-7; TRBD2 matches 7 bases. V lost 6 bases and J lost 9; bases outside the gene matches: 14. The CDR3 sequence is 14 residues long. Germline V lookup: CDR1 MNHEY, CDR2 SVGAGI. As DNA, the CDR3 is TGTGCCAGCAGCCGCTACCGGGACTACCCTGGGCAGTACTTC. Translated: CASSRYRDYPGQYF.